Each of the 28 T cell receptor beta chains below was sequenced from the same sample in a study of post-analysis software for immune sequencing data. Study-wide results and caveats: Among 5 or 6 TRBV segments more frequent in patients than controls were TRBV5-6, TRBV5-1 and TRBV20-1.

Built from TCR beta cDNA, the libraries had unique molecular identifiers in them. Each CDR3 protein gets one entry after TCRdb re-called the PCR reads with MiXCR. The table records roughly 800,000 distinct CDR3 sequences, roughly half of them present only once. These receptors' targets are unknown. Sequenced: blood. These receptors were obtained from a girl aged 5 to 17 with multiple sclerosis.

This clonotype was seen a single time. The CDR3 DNA reads as TGTGCCAGCTTACCTCTACAGGGGCCTCTAATGAACACTGAAGCTTTCTTT. Protein sequence: CASLPLQGPLMNTEAFF. The rearrangement joins TRBV7-9 to TRBJ1-1; 7 bases match TRBD1. The V segment lost 8 bases and the J segment 0 bases; nucleotides outside the gene matches: 15. Per germline, CDR1 SEHNR and CDR2 FQNEAQ (reference sequence). The CDR3 is made up of 17 amino acids.

This sequence joins TRBV20-1 and TRBJ2-5; D gene unclear. Germline V gives CDR1 DFQATT, CDR2 SNEGSKA (reference sequence). This CDR3 comprises 15 residues. V gave up 4 bases and J gave up 0 bases, with 15 bases separating them. CDR3 in DNA: TGCAGTGCTAAGGGATCGACGCCATACCAAGAGACCCAGTACTTC. Its translation is CSAKGSTPYQETQYF.

This clonotype has only one observation. The rearrangement links TRBV12-3 or TRBV12-4 to TRBJ2-6; unclear D gene. CDR3 length: 18 residues. The V gene lost 3 bases and the J gene lost 0 bases, with 15 bases spanning the gap. This CDR3 is CASSLFSVLVSGANVLTF. In nucleotides, the CDR3 is TGTGCCAGCAGTTTGTTTTCGGTGTTGGTCTCTGGGGCCAACGTCCTGACTTTC.

The chain has TRBV6-1 and TRBJ2-7; 7 positions agree with TRBD1. The junction had 8 bases not matched to a gene; V was cut back by 9 bases and J by 12 bases. Germline V gene sequence: CDR1 MNHNS, CDR2 SASEGT. This CDR3 is built from 10 residues. The CDR3 sequence: CASRQGVLYF. CDR3 bases: TGTGCCAGTAGACAGGGCGTTCTGTACTTC.

This clonotype appeared a few times. The V gene is TRBV6-5, the J gene TRBJ2-4; D is uncertain. Germline lookup yields CDR1 MNHEY and CDR2 SVGAGI. Trimming took 8 bases from V and 0 from J, leaving 14 bases between them. CDR3 length: 15 amino acids. The CDR3 spells CASYPTAGAKNIQYF. The DNA of the CDR3 is TGTGCCAGCTACCCCACGGCTGGAGCCAAAAACATTCAGTACTTC.

V is TRBV29-1 and J is TRBJ2-7; possible D gene TRBD2, 5 bases. Germline V gene lookup returns CDR1 SQVTM and CDR2 ANQGSEA. Trimming cost V 7 bases and J 0 bases, with 19 bases left between them. This CDR3 region has 15 residues. CDR3 nucleotides: TGCAGCGCGACAACTCACCCGGGAAGCTCCTACGAGCAGTACTTC. Translation gives CSATTHPGSSYEQYF.

The chain has TRBV10-3 and TRBJ2-5; 7 nucleotides line up with TRBD1. The CDR3 loop spans 15 amino acids. Germline CDR1 reads ENHRY; CDR2 reads SYGVKD. V gave up 4 bases and J gave up 7 bases; unmatched junction bases: 12. CDR3 nucleotides: TGTGCCATCAGTGCTACAACAGGGGTCGGCGTGACCCAGTACTTC. Translating it yields CAISATTGVGVTQYF.

The gene calls are TRBV5-1 and TRBJ2-5; weak D call: TRBD2 (7 bases). The V end was cut by 10 bases, the J end by 4 bases, with 17 bases between. The CDR3 length is 13 residues. Looked up from germline, CDR1 is SGHRS and CDR2 is YFSETQ. The CDR3: CAGRRGLGETQYF. In nucleotides, the CDR3 is TGCGCCGGTCGGCGGGGGCTGGGAGAGACCCAGTACTTC.

V and J are TRBV6-1 and TRBJ2-7, with D tentatively TRBD1 (5 bases). This CDR3 is built from 15 residues. Trimming stripped 0 bases from V and 2 bases from J, with 11 bases between. Germline values: CDR1 MNHNS, CDR2 SASEGT. DNA of the CDR3: TGTGCCAGCAGTGAAGCAAGCAGGGTTCCCTACGAGCAGTACTTC. It codes for CASSEASRVPYEQYF.

The chain links TRBV7-2 to TRBJ2-3; D gene uncertain. Germline V lookup: CDR1 SGHTA, CDR2 FQGNSA. The V end lost 1 base, the J end lost 2 bases, and 10 bases lay between the germline ends. The CDR3 loop spans 15 amino acids. CDR3 nucleotides: TGTGCCAGCAGCTTAGTTGGCCCAACCACAGATACGCAGTATTTT. The encoded protein is CASSLVGPTTDTQYF. Variable domain in full (rest from reference TRBV7-2 and TRBJ2-3): GAGVSQSPSNKVTEKGKDVELRCDPISGHTALYWYRQSLGQGLEFLIYFQGNSAPDKSGLPSDRFSAERTGGSVSTLTIQRTQQEDSAVYLCASSLVGPTTDTQYFGPGTRLTVL.

The rearrangement joins TRBV20-1 to TRBJ2-5; the match to TRBD2 covers 15 bases. The CDR3 is 17 residues long. J gave up 7 bases and V 4 bases, and 13 bases lay outside the gene matches. Germline loops: CDR1 DFQATT, CDR2 SNEGSKA (reference sequence). CDR3: CSATHSGTSGRSGTQYF. As DNA, the CDR3 is TGCAGTGCTACCCACTCCGGGACTAGCGGGAGGAGTGGGACCCAGTACTTC.

About this clonotype itself: Its ends do not fully match the called genes, so a read error is possible. The gene calls are TRBV15 and TRBJ2-5, with D possibly being TRBD1 or TRBD2 (6 bases each). The germline V gene encodes CDR1 LNHNV and CDR2 YYDKDF (reference sequence). The CDR3 is 15 residues long. The CDR3 loop is CATSRYEGGQETRYF. CDR3 DNA sequence: TGTGCCACCAGCAGATACGAGGGGGGACAAGAGACCCGGTACTTC.

This clonotype was counted between two and nine times. The chain uses TRBV12-3 or TRBV12-4 and TRBJ1-2, with D perhaps matching TRBD1 (6 bases). The germline V and J ends were trimmed by 6 bases and 5 bases, with 13 bases remaining between them. This CDR3 comprises 13 residues. The CDR3 coding sequence is TGTGCCAGCAGATTCGGGACACAGTATGGCTACACCTTC. This translates into CASRFGTQYGYTF.

CDR3 loop: CSASDRGPRSSPLHF. CDR3 bases: TGCAGTGCTAGCGACAGGGGGCCACGGAGTTCACCCCTCCACTTT. The chain carries TRBV20-1 and TRBJ1-6; TRBD1 matches 10 bases. Trimming cost V 3 bases and J 9 bases; bases outside gene matches: 8. The length of the CDR3 is 15 residues. The germline gives CDR1 DFQATT, CDR2 SNEGSKA (reference sequence).

The V gene is TRBV3-1, the J gene TRBJ2-5; TRBD2 matches 7 bases. The germline CDR1 and CDR2 sequences are LGHDT and YNNKEL (reference sequence). The CDR3 consists of 15 residues. J was trimmed by 2 bases and V by 4 bases; bases with no gene match: 7. CDR3 DNA: TGTGCCAGCAGCCCACCCCCTAGCGGACAAGAGACCCAGTACTTC. Translation: CASSPPPSGQETQYF.

A few counts support this clonotype. The V call is TRBV29-1, the J call TRBJ2-7, with TRBD1 identical over 9 bases. J was trimmed by 2 bases and V by 6 bases; bases with no gene match: 2. The length of the CDR3 is 12 residues. Per the germline V gene, CDR1 is SQVTM and CDR2 is ANQGSEA. CDR3 sequence (DNA): TGCAGCGTACAGGGGGCGACCTACGAGCAGTACTTC. Translating it yields CSVQGATYEQYF.

The chain couples TRBV4-2 to TRBJ2-7; 9 nucleotides match TRBD2. The CDR3 runs to 16 residues. CDR1 LGHNA and CDR2 YNFKEQ come from the germline V gene. After removal of 8 bases from V and 2 bases from J, the junction contained 13 bases not matched to a gene. The CDR3 protein is CASSATPSGITYEQYF. The CDR3, as DNA: TGTGCCAGCTCCGCGACTCCTAGCGGGATTACCTACGAGCAGTACTTC.

The gene calls are TRBV7-8 and TRBJ2-1; 8 bases map to TRBD1. Trimming cost V 3 bases and J 6 bases; bases outside gene matches: 7. The length of the CDR3 is 15 residues. CDR1 and CDR2 from the germline V gene are SGHVS and FQNEAQ. The chain's CDR3 is CASSLGQGASNEQFF. The CDR3 DNA reads as TGTGCCAGCAGCTTGGGGCAGGGGGCAAGCAATGAGCAGTTCTTC.

This clonotype was seen a few times. This rearrangement joins TRBV29-1 to TRBJ2-7, with 10 bases that match TRBD1. The V segment lost 5 bases and the J segment 4 bases; nucleotides outside the gene matches: 2. The germline V gene encodes CDR1 SQVTM and CDR2 ANQGSEA. The CDR3 loop spans 12 amino acids. The chain's CDR3 is CSVRQGAYEQYF. In nucleotides, the CDR3 is TGCAGCGTTAGACAGGGGGCGTACGAGCAGTACTTC.

This clonotype was seen many times. V is TRBV12-3 or TRBV12-4 and J is TRBJ1-2; tentatively, D is TRBD1 (6 bases). Trimming took off 2 bases at V and 8 bases at J, with 18 bases between the two ends. This CDR3 is 15 amino acids long. CDR3 sequence (DNA): TGTGCCAGCAGTTTATCGGGGGCGGCCTTCAAGGGCTACACCTTC. Residues: CASSLSGAAFKGYTF.

This clonotype has a handful of counts. This chain uses TRBV5-1 with TRBJ2-1; 9 nucleotides agree with TRBD2. The CDR3 loop spans 18 amino acids. Germline-derived CDR1 and CDR2 are SGHRS and YFSETQ. J gave up 7 bases and V 0 bases, and 14 bases lay outside the gene matches. The CDR3 protein is CASSLAGQAGGPRNEQFF. The CDR3 bases are TGCGCCAGCAGCTTGGCCGGGCAGGCGGGAGGGCCAAGGAATGAGCAGTTCTTC.

The chain recombines TRBV2 with TRBJ1-2, with D possibly TRBD1 on 5 matching bases. From germline, CDR1 is SNHLY and CDR2 FYNNEI. Trimming shortened V by 1 base and J by 4 bases, and 10 bases separated the two germline ends. The CDR3 contains 14 residues. The CDR3 here is CASSEEKRGYGYTF. CDR3 in DNA: TGTGCCAGCAGTGAAGAAAAAAGGGGCTATGGCTACACCTTC.

This clonotype turned up a few times. The chain uses TRBV7-8 and TRBJ2-7, with 8 bases lining up with TRBD2. CDR3 length: 14 residues. Germline values: CDR1 SGHVS, CDR2 FQNEAQ. The trim removed 4 bases at V and 2 bases at J, leaving 4 bases unmatched. In DNA form, the CDR3 reads TGTGCCAGCAGCTCAGGACTAGCCCCCTACGAGCAGTACTTC. It yields the protein CASSSGLAPYEQYF.

The gene calls are TRBV20-1 and TRBJ2-3; D may be TRBD1 (6 bases). With 3 bases removed from V and 3 bases from J, the gap between germline ends came to 19 bases. The CDR3 length is 16 residues. Germline V CDR1 and CDR2: DFQATT, SNEGSKA (reference sequence). The CDR3 loop reads CSARDEGEYMTDTQYF. DNA for the CDR3: TGCAGTGCTAGGGACGAGGGGGAGTATATGACAGATACGCAGTATTTT.

This clonotype was counted between two and nine times. The chain carries TRBV25-1 and TRBJ2-7, with 7 bases aligning to TRBD2. This CDR3 spans 15 amino acids. The ends lost 3 bases at V and 3 bases at J; junction bases unmatched: 8. Germline loops: CDR1 MGHDK, CDR2 SYGVNS. Here the CDR3 reads CASSDLGGDLYEQYF. For the CDR3, the DNA is TGTGCCAGCAGTGACTTGGGAGGGGATCTCTACGAGCAGTACTTC.

This clonotype was observed a single time. The rearrangement joins TRBV7-9 to TRBJ2-1, with 14 nucleotides matching TRBD2. Unmatched junction bases numbered 6, after V lost 4 bases and J lost 10 bases. The CDR3 loop spans 15 amino acids. Germline values: CDR1 SEHNR, CDR2 FQNEAQ (reference sequence). This CDR3 reads CASSSGTSGSKEQFF. The CDR3 DNA is TGTGCCAGCAGCTCCGGGACTAGCGGGAGTAAAGAGCAGTTCTTC. The entire variable domain, with the rest obtained from reference TRBV7-9 and TRBJ2-1, is as follows: DTGVSQNPRHKITKRGQNVTFRCDPISEHNRLYWYRQTLGQGPEFLTYFQNEAQLEKSRLLSDRFSAERPKGSFSTLEIQRTEQGDSAMYLCASSSGTSGSKEQFFGPGTRLTVL.

The chain carries TRBV29-1 and TRBJ2-1; 8 bases match TRBD1. The CDR3 sequence is 14 residues long. Germline V gene sequence: CDR1 SQVTM, CDR2 ANQGSEA. V lost 7 bases to trimming and J lost 8 bases; unmatched junction nucleotides: 13. The CDR3 loop reads CSGVRQGRADEQFF. CDR3 nucleotides: TGCAGCGGGGTCCGACAGGGGCGAGCGGATGAGCAGTTCTTC.

The genes are TRBV7-8 and TRBJ2-7; D is ambiguous. The J call is in doubt because the DNA end fits TRBJ2-5 better. CDR1 SGHVS and CDR2 FQNEAQ come from the germline V gene. This CDR3 spans 17 amino acids. The CDR3: CASSLEGSWGIGETQYF. CDR3 sequence (DNA): TGTGCCAGCAGCTTAGAGGGCTCGTGGGGTATTGGTGAGACCCAGTACTTC.